Below, 10 T cell receptor beta chains from the same sample are listed, as sequenced in a study of T cells in Graves' hyperthyroidism and ophthalmopathy. There were TCR beta CDR3 regions amplified from RNA transcripts. HTBI primers were the set used in a first-round RT-PCR of the TCR CDR3. TCRdb reanalysed the multiplex PCR reads using MiXCR and keeps one entry per CDR3 protein. This table holds 300,000 to 350,000 distinct CDR3 sequences, approximately 22% found once. The sample taken for sequencing was blood. Receptors were obtained from a woman aged 50 to 65 with Graves' hyperthyroidism.

This clonotype was found many times. J is TRBJ1-1 and V is TRBV20-1; a possible D gene is TRBD1 (5 bases). Trimming pared 6 bases from V and 7 bases from J, leaving 21 bases between. The CDR3 contains 14 residues. CDR1 is DFQATT and CDR2 is SNEGSKA in the germline V gene (reference sequence). This chain's CDR3 is CSAITSGTPSEAFF. In DNA form, the CDR3 reads TGCAGTGCCATAACCTCCGGGACCCCCAGTGAAGCTTTCTTT.

Note on this clonotype: With a much larger clone just one base away, this may be a read error. The chain combines TRBV12-3 or TRBV12-4 with TRBJ2-5; D gene uncertain. The V end was cut by 7 bases, the J end by 2 bases, with 14 bases between. The CDR3 has 14 residues. The CDR3 is CASTLGLLQETQYF. As DNA, the CDR3 is TGTGCCAGCACTTTGGGCTTGCTACAAGAGACCCAGTACTTC.

There are many counts of this clonotype. The chain uses TRBV28 and TRBJ2-7; 8 bases match TRBD1. Germline CDR1 is MDHEN and CDR2 is SYDVKM. With 3 bases clipped from V and 2 bases from J, the junction kept 9 bases outside the gene matches. The CDR3 spans 16 residues. The CDR3: CASSFDRGKGPYEQYF. The CDR3 DNA reads TGTGCCAGCAGTTTCGACAGGGGAAAGGGGCCCTACGAGCAGTACTTC.

Many counts were recorded for this clonotype. The chain links TRBV20-1 to TRBJ2-7; 7 positions match TRBD1. The germline gives CDR1 DFQATT, CDR2 SNEGSKA (reference sequence). Trimming removed 3 bases from V and 4 bases from J; junction bases left unmatched: 6. CDR3 size: 13 residues. The CDR3 DNA reads as TGCAGTGCTAGGTCAGACAGGGCTTACGAGCAGTACTTC. This sequence encodes CSARSDRAYEQYF.

The sample holds many counts of this clonotype. This chain uses TRBV5-1 with TRBJ2-5, with 7 bases lining up with TRBD1. Germline trimming cut 1 base from V and 2 bases from J; bases unmatched to any gene: 11. The CDR3 runs 17 residues. Per germline, CDR1 SGHRS and CDR2 YFSETQ. The DNA for the CDR3 is TGCGCCAGCAGCTTGTGGGGACAAGGGGGCTCGCAAGAGACCCAGTACTTC. This codes for CASSLWGQGGSQETQYF.

About this clonotype: At one end, the junction sequence differs from germline, possibly due to a read error. J is TRBJ2-2 and V is TRBV15; no definite D call. The CDR3 contains 14 residues. Per the germline V gene, CDR1 is LNHNV and CDR2 is YYDKDF (reference sequence). Here the CDR3 reads CATSGETATGELFF. As DNA, the CDR3 is TGTGCCACCAGCGGAGAGACTGCCACCGGGGAGCTGTTTTTT.

CDR3 sequence (DNA): TGTGCCACCAGCAGAACTTTGGAAGAGACCCAGTACTTC. This sequence encodes CATSRTLEETQYF. V is TRBV15 and J is TRBJ2-5; D gene uncertain. V was shortened by 2 bases and J by 3 bases, with 7 bases between the two germline ends. Germline CDR1 is LNHNV and CDR2 is YYDKDF (reference sequence). The CDR3 consists of 13 residues.

The rearrangement joins TRBV11-1 to TRBJ1-4; unclear D gene. CDR1 and CDR2 (germline): SGHAT, FQDESV (reference sequence). This CDR3 is built from 15 residues. V lost 5 bases to trimming and J lost 8 bases, with 18 bases between them. Written as DNA, the CDR3 is TGTGCCAGCAGCCCCGGAGGAGCTAATCGCGAAAAACTGTTTTTT. Translating gives CASSPGGANREKLFF.

Many counts were recorded for this clonotype. This rearrangement joins TRBV11-2 to TRBJ2-3; 8 bases align to TRBD2. V shed 6 bases and J 4 bases; nucleotides not matched to a gene: 6. The CDR3 totals 14 residues. The V gene's germline CDR1 is SGHAT and CDR2 FQNNGV. The CDR3 DNA is TGTGCCAGCAGTGGGGTAGCGGGATCAGATACGCAGTATTTT. Protein: CASSGVAGSDTQYF.

The table lists this clonotype with a few counts. This rearrangement joins TRBV24-1 to TRBJ2-2; D uncertain. Germline CDR1 and CDR2: KGHDR and SFDVKD. Between the trimmed V and J ends, which lost 0 bases and 2 bases, there was a span of 6 bases. The CDR3 loop spans 15 amino acids. CDR3 bases: TGTGCCACCAGTGATTTGCTTAGAAACACCGGGGAGCTGTTTTTT. Translated: CATSDLLRNTGELFF.